This record covers a single T cell receptor (beta chain). What it recognizes is unknown. CDR1 and CDR2 (germline): SQVTM, ANQGSEA. CDR3 length equals 13 residues. V was pared by 0 bases and J by 1 base, with 6 bases between. This sample is part of a study of T-cell memory formation after mild COVID-19. TCRdb redid the calling of the 5' RACE reads with MiXCR, one entry per CDR3 protein. The data contain some 57,000 distinct CDR3 sequences, more than 10% of them seen just once; the ten biggest clones take up 24%. Study conclusions and caveats: Specificity for SARS-CoV-2 was not confirmed among the second-wave clones peaking on day 37. A balance of CD4 and CD8 characterized clones contracting day 15 to 85, whereas later expanders leaned CD4+.

Sequenced material: PBMCs or a T cell subset sorted from them (not recorded which). The chain couples TRBV29-1 to TRBJ1-1; D is possibly TRBD1 (6 bases). The TCR was taken from a man between 18 and 35 years old who had mild COVID-19 (a few samples of this study predate the infection). Cell type and time point are not known. The CDR3 spells CSVEEQGNTEAFF. The CDR3 DNA follows: TGCAGCGTTGAAGAACAGGGGAACACTGAAGCTTTCTTT.